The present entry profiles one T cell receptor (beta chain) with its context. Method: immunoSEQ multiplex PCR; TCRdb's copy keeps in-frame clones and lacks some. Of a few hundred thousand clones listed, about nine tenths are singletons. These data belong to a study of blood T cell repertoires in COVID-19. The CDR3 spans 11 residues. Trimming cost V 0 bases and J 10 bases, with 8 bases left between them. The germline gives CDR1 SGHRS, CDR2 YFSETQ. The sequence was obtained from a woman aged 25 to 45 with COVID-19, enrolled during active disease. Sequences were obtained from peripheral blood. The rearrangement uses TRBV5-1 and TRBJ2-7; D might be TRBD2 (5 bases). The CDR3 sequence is CASSLGREQYF. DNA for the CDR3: TGCGCCAGCAGCTTGGGACGGGAACAGTACTTC. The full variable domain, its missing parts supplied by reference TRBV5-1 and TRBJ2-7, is KAGVTQTPRYLIKTRGQQVTLSCSPISGHRSVSWYQQTPGQGLQFLFEYFSETQRNKGNFPGRFSGRQFSNSRSEMNVSTLELGDSALYLCASSLGREQYFGPGTRLTVT.